This TCR beta chain was observed in a study of control samples from healthy donors and cancer patients. The CDR3 loop spans 15 amino acids. Germline values: CDR1 GTSNPN, CDR2 SVGIG (reference sequence). V was clipped by 6 bases and J by 5 bases; unmatched bases: 14. TCRdb's table, derived via immunoSEQ multiplex PCR, lists solely in-frame clones and lacks some. This table has under 80,000 clones, about 94% appearing once. The receptor was derived from a woman aged 25 to 39 in good health. The sample taken for sequencing was blood. The rearrangement links TRBV30 to TRBJ2-5, with 8 bases fitting TRBD1. This chain's CDR3 is CACLFTQGAGETQYF. The CDR3 DNA reads as TGTGCCTGCCTTTTCACGCAGGGGGCAGGGGAGACCCAGTACTTC.